A single sample is the source of the 22 T cell receptor beta chains below, sequenced in a study of PD-1 blockade in classical Hodgkin lymphoma. This sample's time point: newly diagnosed, previously untreated cHL patient sample. Clones were read by immunoSEQ multiplex PCR, and TCRdb kept only the in-frame ones, dropping some. The table includes about 15,000 clones, roughly 86% detected once. The sample consisted of peripheral blood mononuclear cells (PBMCs). The receptors were gathered from a human donor with classical Hodgkin lymphoma.

This clone was seen only a few times. This chain uses TRBV6-5 with TRBJ2-5; 9 positions match TRBD1. Per germline, CDR1 MNHEY and CDR2 SVGAGI. The ends lost 2 bases at V and 4 bases at J; junction bases unmatched: 8. There are 16 residues in the CDR3. DNA for the CDR3: TGTGCCAGCAGTTACACCTCCGGGACAGGGCGAGAGACCCAGTACTTC. It translates to CASSYTSGTGRETQYF.

The chain carries TRBV10-1 and TRBJ1-5; the D gene is possibly TRBD1 (5 bases). CDR3 size: 12 residues. Per the germline V gene, CDR1 is WNHNN and CDR2 is SYGVQD (reference sequence). V was trimmed by 2 bases and J by 11 bases, leaving 10 bases between them. Here the CDR3 DNA reads TGCGCCAGCAGTGAGGAAGGGGCGGCCCAGCATTTT. It yields the protein CASSEEGAAQHF.

V usage is TRBV1 and J usage is TRBJ2-3; the DNA was not compared with TRBD2, the D call given in the table. TRBV1 represents a pseudogene. The CDR3 runs 15 residues. The CDR3 bases are TGCACCAGCGTCGGAGGAGCCCCTGGCACAGATACGCAGTATTTT. It yields the protein CTSVGGAPGTDTQYF.

The CDR3 DNA reads TGTGCCGGATCTGGGGGACAGGGACTCACAGATACGCAGTATTTT. As protein: CAGSGGQGLTDTQYF. V is TRBV6-1 and J is TRBJ2-3, with TRBD1 identical over 9 bases. The CDR3 is 15 residues long. Germline V gene lookup returns CDR1 MNHNS and CDR2 SASEGT. The trim removed 11 bases at V and 2 bases at J, leaving 11 bases unmatched.

This sequence joins TRBV13 and TRBJ1-4; D is perhaps TRBD1 (6 bases). The CDR3 sequence is 15 residues long. Trimming took off 1 base at V and 7 bases at J, with 13 bases between the two ends. Germline V gives CDR1 PRHDT, CDR2 FYEKMQ (reference sequence). DNA of the CDR3: TGTGCCAGCAGCTTAGACGGGGGGCAAAGTGAAAAACTGTTTTTT. The encoded protein is CASSLDGGQSEKLFF.

The chain combines TRBV7-2 with TRBJ2-3, with a tentative D call TRBD1 (5 bases). V lost 5 bases, J lost 6 bases, and 15 bases lay in between. The CDR3 runs to 14 residues. Germline CDR1 reads SGHTA; CDR2 reads FQGNSA. CDR3: CASSRMGQVDTQYF. In DNA form, the CDR3 reads TGTGCCAGCAGCCGAATGGGGCAGGTGGATACGCAGTATTTT.

The chain employs TRBV11-3 and TRBJ1-1; D is unresolved. CDR3 size: 14 residues. The germline V gene has CDR1 SGHNT and CDR2 YENEEA. V was cut by 5 bases and J by 3 bases, with 13 bases left in between. CDR3 loop: CASSQDRGHTEAFF. The CDR3 nucleotides read TGTGCCAGCAGCCAGGATAGAGGGCACACTGAAGCTTTCTTT. The full variable domain, in which reference TRBV11-3 and TRBJ1-1 provide the parts outside the CDR3, is EAGVVQSPRYKIIEKKQPVAFWCNPISGHNTLYWYLQNLGQGPELLIRYENEEAVDDSQLPKDRFSAERLKGVDSTLKIQPAELGDSAVYLCASSQDRGHTEAFFGQGTRLTVV.

This clone was recorded only once. The chain uses TRBV5-1 and TRBJ2-2, with 7 bases aligning to TRBD2. CDR3 length: 15 residues. CDR1 is SGHRS and CDR2 is YFSETQ in the germline V gene. V lost 1 base to trimming and J lost 1 base; unmatched junction nucleotides: 1. CDR3 coding DNA: TGCGCCAGCAGCTTGAGCGGGAAGAACACCGGGGAGCTGTTTTTT. It encodes CASSLSGKNTGELFF. Based on the CDR3 plus reference TRBV5-1 and TRBJ2-2, the full variable domain is KAGVTQTPRYLIKTRGQQVTLSCSPISGHRSVSWYQQTPGQGLQFLFEYFSETQRNKGNFPGRFSGRQFSNSRSEMNVSTLELGDSALYLCASSLSGKNTGELFFGEGSRLTVL.

The genes are TRBV2 and TRBJ2-1, with D hard to call. V lost 6 bases to trimming and J lost 0 bases, with 12 bases between them. Germline lookup yields CDR1 SNHLY and CDR2 FYNNEI. This CDR3 has 15 amino acids. The CDR3 protein is CASRLISSSYNEQFF. Written as DNA, the CDR3 is TGTGCCAGCAGGTTGATATCGAGCTCCTACAATGAGCAGTTCTTC. Combining the CDR3 with reference TRBV2 and TRBJ2-1 gives the whole variable domain EPEVTQTPSHQVTQMGQEVILRCVPISNHLYFYWYRQILGQKVEFLVSFYNNEISEKSEIFDDQFSVERPDGSNFTLKIRSTKLEDSAMYFCASRLISSSYNEQFFGPGTRLTVL.

The chain couples TRBV10-2 to TRBJ2-7; D not resolved. The germline V and J ends were trimmed by 3 bases and 2 bases, with 2 bases remaining between them. CDR3 length equals 11 residues. Germline-derived CDR1 and CDR2 are WSHSY and SAAADI. In DNA form, the CDR3 reads TGCGCCAGCAGTGACCCCTACGAGCAGTACTTC. This gives the protein CASSDPYEQYF.

V is TRBV5-1 and J is TRBJ1-2; TRBD1 matches at 8 bases. Trimming took 3 bases from V and 6 from J; bases not matched to a gene: 7. From germline, CDR1 is SGHRS and CDR2 YFSETQ. There are 14 residues in the CDR3. The CDR3 reads CASSSPGGADGYTF. Here the CDR3 DNA reads TGCGCCAGCAGCTCACCAGGGGGCGCAGATGGCTACACCTTC.

V gene TRBV5-1 combines with J gene TRBJ2-2; 8 bases match TRBD1. Germline CDR1 reads SGHRS; CDR2 reads YFSETQ. J gave up 4 bases and V 3 bases, and 5 bases lay outside the gene matches. The CDR3 length is 15 residues. The CDR3 DNA sequence: TGCGCCAGCAGCTCACAGGGGGATACCACCGGGGAGCTGTTTTTT. This gives the protein CASSSQGDTTGELFF. Full variable domain (outside the CDR3, taken from reference TRBV5-1 and TRBJ2-2): KAGVTQTPRYLIKTRGQQVTLSCSPISGHRSVSWYQQTPGQGLQFLFEYFSETQRNKGNFPGRFSGRQFSNSRSEMNVSTLELGDSALYLCASSSQGDTTGELFFGEGSRLTVL.

The CDR3 region has the DNA TGTGCCAGCAGCGTTACGACAGGGCTGAACACTGAAGCTTTCTTT. It codes for CASSVTTGLNTEAFF. This chain uses TRBV9 with TRBJ1-1; TRBD1 matches at 7 bases. The ends lost 2 bases at V and 0 bases at J; junction bases unmatched: 4. The CDR3 runs 15 residues. Germline V lookup: CDR1 SGDLS, CDR2 YYNGEE.

V gene TRBV27 combines with J gene TRBJ1-5; D is unclear. Germline CDR1 reads MNHEY; CDR2 reads SMNVEV (reference sequence). The CDR3 has 15 residues. V was trimmed by 6 bases and J by 2 bases, leaving 14 bases between them. CDR3 amino acids: CASRPRDEGNQPQHF. The CDR3 DNA is TGTGCCAGCAGACCTCGTGATGAGGGCAATCAGCCCCAGCATTTT.

The CDR3 coding sequence is TGTGCCAGCAGCTTGCGACAGGGGAGCGAGGAGCAGTTCTTC. It translates to CASSLRQGSEEQFF. The genes are TRBV5-6 and TRBJ2-1; TRBD1 matches at 8 bases. The V segment lost 1 base and the J segment 10 bases; nucleotides outside the gene matches: 7. Germline loops: CDR1 SGHDT, CDR2 YYEEEE. This CDR3 comprises 14 residues.

The rearrangement links TRBV5-8 to TRBJ2-1, with no clear D. CDR1 and CDR2 (germline): SGHTS, YDEGEE. The CDR3 is 14 residues long. The ends were cut back, 2 bases at V and 4 bases at J, with 10 bases in the middle. The CDR3 DNA reads TGTGCCAGCAGCTTAATTGAGACATACAATGAGCAGTTCTTC. It is translated as CASSLIETYNEQFF.

The chain recombines TRBV5-4 with TRBJ2-3, with D unresolved. The CDR3 runs to 14 residues. Germline V gives CDR1 SGHNT, CDR2 YYREEE (reference sequence). V was clipped by 7 bases and J by 2 bases, with 14 bases between them. The CDR3 DNA follows: TGTGCCAGCTCCCCCGGAACGTTCACAGATACGCAGTATTTT. Protein product: CASSPGTFTDTQYF.

This clone appeared once. V and J are TRBV28 and TRBJ2-5; 10 nucleotides match TRBD1. The CDR3 spans 15 residues. V lost 6 bases and J lost 5; bases outside the gene matches: 9. Germline loops: CDR1 MDHEN, CDR2 SYDVKM. The CDR3 is CASSPGQGTRETQYF. Written as DNA, the CDR3 is TGTGCCAGCAGCCCGGGACAGGGGACACGGGAGACCCAGTACTTC.

The genes are TRBV7-6 and TRBJ2-7; tentatively, D is TRBD1 (6 bases). This CDR3 has 12 amino acids. From germline, CDR1 is SGHVS and CDR2 FNYEAQ. V lost 5 bases, J lost 7 bases, and 12 bases lay in between. CDR3 nucleotides: TGTGCCAGCAGCCAGACGAGGGGGGAGCAGTACTTC. Encoded protein: CASSQTRGEQYF.

The V and J genes are TRBV28 and TRBJ1-1; D ambiguous. CDR3 length: 13 amino acids. Trimming shortened V by 3 bases and J by 4 bases, and 9 bases separated the two germline ends. The germline V gene encodes CDR1 MDHEN and CDR2 SYDVKM. The CDR3 here is CASSLPHSTEAFF. CDR3 sequence (DNA): TGTGCCAGCAGTTTGCCCCACAGCACTGAAGCTTTCTTT.

V is TRBV21-1 and J is TRBJ2-6; TRBD2, the table's D call, lacks a check against the DNA. TRBV21-1 represents a pseudogene. CDR3 size: 19 residues. This CDR3 is CASSKVPSGDGTGANVLTF. The CDR3 DNA reads as TGTGCCAGCAGCAAAGTCCCCTCCGGGGATGGCACTGGGGCCAACGTCCTGACTTTC.

The chain combines TRBV6-4 with TRBJ1-2; 9 bases are shared with TRBD1. CDR1 is MRHNA, CDR2 SNTAGT, per germline. There are 15 residues in the CDR3. V was pared by 1 base and J by 6 bases, with 6 bases of the junction left unmatched. CDR3 amino acids: CASSDWGTGLDGYTF. In DNA, the CDR3 is TGTGCCAGCAGTGACTGGGGGACAGGGTTGGATGGCTACACCTTC.